The rows below give T cell receptor beta chains drawn from one sample of a study of cytomegalovirus exposure and HLA in healthy donors. The protocol was immunoSEQ multiplex PCR, while the TCRdb copy is restricted to in-frame clones and leaves out a portion. Of 200,000 or so clones listed, just over 90% are singletons. Material: PBMCs. The origin of the receptors is a woman in her late teens or twenties in good health and CMV-seronegative. Each CDR3 is given with its conserved first and last residue. D genes are given only for firm matches. Where a row states a size, it is once, few, many or the class of an expanded clone; other rows omit it.

J gene	D gene	clone size	V gene	CDR3 DNA	CDR3 protein
TRBJ2-1	TRBD2	.	TRBV2	TGTGCCAGCAGTGATGGTGGCGGGGGGGGCATTGAGCAGTTCTTC	CASSDGGGGGIEQFF
TRBJ1-5	.	.	TRBV27	TGTGCCAGCAGCGGTAGAAGCAATCAGCCCCAGCATTTT	CASSGRSNQPQHF
TRBJ2-7	TRBD2	.	TRBV30	TGTGCCTGGAGTGATATACTAGCGGGAGAGCCCTACGAGCAGTACTTC	CAWSDILAGEPYEQYF
TRBJ2-1	.	.	TRBV10-3	TGTGCCATCAGTGAGAGGGGCGGGGCAGCTAATGAGCAGTTCTTC	CAISERGGAANEQFF
TRBJ2-3	.	.	TRBV6-6	TGTGCCAGTGCCGGGGGCACAGATACGCAGTATTTT	CASAGGTDTQYF
TRBJ1-1	.	.	TRBV5-1	TGCGCCAGCAGCTTGGCCCCAGGGACTATGAACACTGAAGCTTTCTTT	CASSLAPGTMNTEAFF
TRBJ1-4	TRBD1	.	TRBV6-4	TGTGCCAGCAGTGCCGGGACAGCCGGAGCGGAAAAACTGTTTTTT	CASSAGTAGAEKLFF
TRBJ1-1	TRBD1	.	TRBV5-1	TGCGCCAGCAGCTTAAAGGGACAGGGGGGCACTGAAGCTTTCTTT	CASSLKGQGGTEAFF
TRBJ1-5	.	.	TRBV28	TGTGCCAGCAGTTCTTACCCGGGGAGTAACAATCAGCCCCAGCATTTT	CASSSYPGSNNQPQHF
TRBJ2-7	TRBD2	once	TRBV7-9	TGTGCCAGCAGCCCCCCTAGCGGGAGGTTGAACGAGCAGTACTTC	CASSPPSGRLNEQYF
TRBJ1-1	.	.	TRBV11-2	TGTGCCAGCAGCTTAGGGGGGAGGGGTGAAGCTTTCTTT	CASSLGGRGEAFF
TRBJ1-5	.	.	TRBV2	TGTGCCAGCAGTGCCCGATTGAGTAATCAGCCCCAGCATTTT	CASSARLSNQPQHF
TRBJ1-2	TRBD1	.	TRBV9	TGTGCCAGCAGCGTAGCTGGGACAGGGGTTGGCTACACCTTC	CASSVAGTGVGYTF
TRBJ1-2	.	.	TRBV5-4	TGTGCCAGCACAAGGGGCAGCCCTTCTGGCGGCTACACCTTC	CASTRGSPSGGYTF
TRBJ2-7	TRBD1	few	TRBV6-5	TGTGCCAGCAGCAAACAGGGGATTTACTACGAGCAGTACTTC	CASSKQGIYYEQYF
TRBJ1-1	TRBD1	.	TRBV7-3	TGTGCCAGCAGCTTAAATGGACAGGGCAGGGAAGCTTTCTTT	CASSLNGQGREAFF
TRBJ1-5	TRBD1	once	TRBV10-2	TGCGCCAGCAGGCGGGACAGAGCCAGCAATCAGCCCCAGCATTTT	CASRRDRASNQPQHF
TRBJ2-3	.	once	TRBV7-3	TGTGCCAGCAGCTTGTACAGAACAGATACGCAGTATTTT	CASSLYRTDTQYF
TRBJ1-1	.	.	TRBV11-3	TGTGCCAGCAGCTTATCGGGAAACACTGAAGCTTTCTTT	CASSLSGNTEAFF
TRBJ1-5	TRBD1	.	TRBV6-4	TGTGCCCCTAAACGCGGGAGGACAGGGGGAAGCAATCAGCCCCAGCATTTT	CAPKRGRTGGSNQPQHF
TRBJ2-1	TRBD1	.	TRBV30	TGTGCCTGGAGTTACCGGGACAGGGATTACAATGAGCAGTTCTTC	CAWSYRDRDYNEQFF
TRBJ2-2	TRBD2	.	TRBV4-1	TGCGCCAGCAGCCGCCTAGGGACTAGCGGGAGGGTCCGAACCGGGGAGCTGTTTTTT	CASSRLGTSGRVRTGELFF
TRBJ2-1	TRBD2	.	TRBV28	TGTGCCAGCAGTTTAGCTAGCGGGTCCTACAATGAGCAGTTCTTC	CASSLASGSYNEQFF
TRBJ1-2	.	.	TRBV30	TGTGCCTGGAGCCCCTTCGCGGGCTATGGCTACACCTTC	CAWSPFAGYGYTF
TRBJ1-3	TRBD1	.	TRBV7-9	TGTGCCAGCATCCAGGGGGACGGAAACACCATATATTTT	CASIQGDGNTIYF
TRBJ1-1	TRBD1	once	TRBV2	TGTGCCAGCATGTTGACAGGGGGGAGATTGGACACTGAAGCTTTCTTT	CASMLTGGRLDTEAFF
TRBJ2-7	.	.	TRBV20-1	TGCAGTGCTAGAGGGCTTTACGAGCAGTACTTC	CSARGLYEQYF
TRBJ1-4	.	.	TRBV10-2	TGCGCCAGCAGGGACGGACTCAATGAAAAACTGTTTTTT	CASRDGLNEKLFF
TRBJ1-2	.	.	TRBV5-1	TGCGCCAGCAGCCCACCGGAGGGCGGTGGCTACACCTTC	CASSPPEGGGYTF
TRBJ1-2	TRBD1	.	TRBV28	TGTGCCAGCAGTCCCGACAGGGGCGGCGGCTACACCTTC	CASSPDRGGGYTF
TRBJ2-5	TRBD1	.	TRBV30	TGTGCCTGGAGCATCGGAGACAGGGTCCAAGAGACCCAGTACTTC	CAWSIGDRVQETQYF
TRBJ1-2	TRBD1	once	TRBV2	TGTGCCAGCCACGCATCAAGGGACAGGGGTATCTATGGCTACACCTTC	CASHASRDRGIYGYTF
TRBJ2-7	.	.	TRBV6-1	TGTGCCAGCAGTGCCGGGACACCTTCCTACGAGCAGTACTTC	CASSAGTPSYEQYF
TRBJ2-5	TRBD2	.	TRBV5-1	TGCGCCAGCAGCTACCGACTAGCGGGTGAGGAGACCCAGTACTTC	CASSYRLAGEETQYF
TRBJ2-1	TRBD2	.	TRBV6-4	TGTGCCAGCAGTGGGACTAGCGGGGACTACAATGAGCAGTTCTTC	CASSGTSGDYNEQFF
TRBJ2-2	TRBD1	.	TRBV5-1	TGCGCCAGCAGCCCACGACTGGGACAGGGGGCGGTCGGGGAGCTGTTTTTT	CASSPRLGQGAVGELFF
TRBJ2-7	TRBD2	.	TRBV5-4	TGTGCCAGCAGCTCGAGCGGGGGGGCCTACGAGCAGTACTTC	CASSSSGGAYEQYF
TRBJ2-2	TRBD1	.	TRBV7-7	TGTGCTAGCAGCTTAGGCGCGACCCAGGGGGCCGGGGAGCTGTTTTTT	CASSLGATQGAGELFF
TRBJ2-7	.	.	TRBV28	TGTGCCAGCAGTTCCAATCACGAGCAGTACTTC	CASSSNHEQYF
TRBJ2-1	.	once	TRBV11-2	TGTGCCAGCAGCGCCTCGGGGAATGAGCAGTTCTTC	CASSASGNEQFF
TRBJ2-1	.	.	TRBV28	TGTGCCAGCAAGCGACCAGCCGGATTCGGCAATGAGCAGTTCTTC	CASKRPAGFGNEQFF
TRBJ1-6	TRBD1	.	TRBV7-2	TGTGCCAGCAGCTTCACCCGGGACAGGGGTGCACCCCTCCACTTT	CASSFTRDRGAPLHF
TRBJ2-1	TRBD2	.	TRBV30	TGTGCCTGGAGTGGCCCGGGACTAGCGGGAGACAATGAGCAGTTCTTC	CAWSGPGLAGDNEQFF
TRBJ1-1	.	.	TRBV28	TGTGCCAGCGAGCAAGTAATGAACACTGAAGCTTTCTTT	CASEQVMNTEAFF
TRBJ1-2	TRBD1	.	TRBV28	TGTGCCAGCAGTTTAGTTTTCAGGGGGACTAACTATGGCTACACCTTC	CASSLVFRGTNYGYTF
TRBJ1-2	.	.	TRBV7-9	TGTGCCAGCAGCGCGTCGCTACGGGACTATGGCTACACCTTC	CASSASLRDYGYTF
TRBJ2-5	.	.	TRBV29-1	TGCAGCGTTCATCGCGGGGAGACCCAGTACTTC	CSVHRGETQYF
TRBJ1-1	.	.	TRBV4-1	TGCGCCAGCAGCCCCAGATACGGGTGGGACACTGAAGCTTTCTTT	CASSPRYGWDTEAFF
TRBJ2-2	TRBD2	.	TRBV9	TGTGCCAGCCAACTGGCGGGAGATGGGCACGGGGAGCTGTTTTTT	CASQLAGDGHGELFF
TRBJ1-2	.	.	TRBV4-1	TGCGCCAGCAGCCGAGTGGGGGCCGATGCCGTTAGGTACACCTTC	CASSRVGADAVRYTF
TRBJ1-2	TRBD1	.	TRBV28	TGTGCCAGCAGTTTACCGGGACAGGGGGCGGTTAACTATGGCTACACCTTC	CASSLPGQGAVNYGYTF
TRBJ2-1	.	.	TRBV6-1	TGTGCCAGCAGTGAAGGGCTAGCCTCATACAATGAGCAGTTCTTC	CASSEGLASYNEQFF
TRBJ1-2	.	.	TRBV29-1	TGCAGCGTTGAAGATTTGAGTTTCCCAGGTCGGGGCTACACCTTC	CSVEDLSFPGRGYTF
TRBJ1-1	.	.	TRBV29-1	TGCAGCGTTGACGTCACTAACACTGAAGCTTTCTTT	CSVDVTNTEAFF
TRBJ2-3	TRBD2	.	TRBV18	TGTGCCACCCGTCCGGGGGGGAGCACAGATACGCAGTATTTT	CATRPGGSTDTQYF
TRBJ2-6	.	.	TRBV6-5	TGTGCCAGCAGCAGAAGCTCTGGGGCCAACGTCCTGACTTTC	CASSRSSGANVLTF
TRBJ2-7	.	.	TRBV7-9	TGTGCCAGCAGCTCTCAGGGTTACGAGCAGTACTTC	CASSSQGYEQYF
TRBJ2-7	TRBD2	once	TRBV9	TGTGCCAGCAGCGCAAGTTCCCCTTCCTCTAGCGGGAGCTCCTACGAGCAGTACTTC	CASSASSPSSSGSSYEQYF
TRBJ1-4	.	.	TRBV7-2	TGTGCCAGCAGCCCGTCCCCCCGACAGCTGGATGAAAAACTGTTTTTT	CASSPSPRQLDEKLFF